Included here is one T cell receptor (beta chain) sequence, with context. Antigen specificity is unknown. Trimming removed 2 bases from V and 6 bases from J, with 17 bases in between. From germline, CDR1 is MNHEY and CDR2 SMNVEV (reference sequence). CDR3 size: 17 residues. This sample was taken from a study of T cells after yellow fever vaccination. Whole-study context: Each low-cell-number fraction was prepared by means of SMART-Seq v4 Ultra Low Input.

Template-switching 5'RACE yielded the TCR cDNA; a universal primer site and UMIs were added in the process. One entry per CDR3 protein results from TCRdb running MiXCR on the 5' RACE reads. The profile shows a few hundred thousand distinct CDR3 sequences, approximately 3.9% of them singletons. Findings of the study overall: Post-booster repertoires again held most primary-vaccination clones (roughly 95% CD4, 75% to 90% CD8).

The sequence derives from a man younger than 30 who received the YFV17D yellow fever vaccine. The sequencing used PBMCs, collected 5 days after the yellow fever booster vaccination. This sequence joins TRBV27 and TRBJ1-6; D gene ambiguous. CDR3 in amino acids: CASSLIFGVRFNSPLHF. DNA for the CDR3: TGTGCCAGCAGTTTAATTTTTGGGGTTCGGTTTAATTCACCCCTCCACTTT.